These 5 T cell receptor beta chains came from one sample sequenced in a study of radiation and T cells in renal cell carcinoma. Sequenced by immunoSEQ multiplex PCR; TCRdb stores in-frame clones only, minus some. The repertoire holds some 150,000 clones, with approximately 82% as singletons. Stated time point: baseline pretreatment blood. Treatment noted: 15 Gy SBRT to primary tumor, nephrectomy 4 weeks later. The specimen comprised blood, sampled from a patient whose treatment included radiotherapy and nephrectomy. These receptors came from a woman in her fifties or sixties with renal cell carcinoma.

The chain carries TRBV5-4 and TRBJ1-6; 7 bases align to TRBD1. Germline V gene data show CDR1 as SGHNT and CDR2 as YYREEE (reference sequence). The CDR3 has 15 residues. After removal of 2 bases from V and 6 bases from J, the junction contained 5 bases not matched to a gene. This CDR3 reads CASSFRQGGNSPLHF. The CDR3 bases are TGTGCCAGCAGCTTCCGACAGGGAGGTAATTCACCCCTCCACTTT.

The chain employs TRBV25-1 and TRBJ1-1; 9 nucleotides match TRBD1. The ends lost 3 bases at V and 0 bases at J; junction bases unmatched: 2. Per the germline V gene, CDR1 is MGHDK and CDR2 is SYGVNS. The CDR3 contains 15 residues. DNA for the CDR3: TGTGCCAGCAGTGAGAGGGACAGGGTGAACACTGAAGCTTTCTTT. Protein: CASSERDRVNTEAFF. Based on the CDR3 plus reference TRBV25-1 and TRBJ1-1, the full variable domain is EADIYQTPRYLVIGTGKKITLECSQTMGHDKMYWYQQDPGMELHLIHYSYGVNSTEKGDLSSESTVSRIRTEHFPLTLESARPSHTSQYLCASSERDRVNTEAFFGQGTRLTVV.

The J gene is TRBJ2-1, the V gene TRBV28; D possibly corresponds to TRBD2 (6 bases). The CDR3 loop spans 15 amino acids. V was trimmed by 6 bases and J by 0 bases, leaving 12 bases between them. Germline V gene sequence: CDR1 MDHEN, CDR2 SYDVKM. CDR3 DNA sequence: TGTGCCAGCAGGACGGGGGTTTCCTCCTACAATGAGCAGTTCTTC. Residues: CASRTGVSSYNEQFF.

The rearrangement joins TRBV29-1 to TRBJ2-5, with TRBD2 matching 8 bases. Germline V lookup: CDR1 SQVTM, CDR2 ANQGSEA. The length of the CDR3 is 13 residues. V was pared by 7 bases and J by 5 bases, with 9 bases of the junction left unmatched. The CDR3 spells CSGGGIELETQYF. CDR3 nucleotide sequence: TGCAGCGGCGGGGGGATCGAATTGGAGACCCAGTACTTC.

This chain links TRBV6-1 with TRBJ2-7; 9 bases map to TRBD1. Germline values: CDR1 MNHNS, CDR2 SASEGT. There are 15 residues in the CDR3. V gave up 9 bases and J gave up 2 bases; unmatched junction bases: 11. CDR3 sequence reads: CASTMDRGSAYEQYF. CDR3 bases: TGTGCCAGTACTATGGACAGGGGATCCGCCTACGAGCAGTACTTC.